This T cell receptor (beta chain) was sequenced in a study of cytomegalovirus exposure and HLA in healthy donors. Study-wide results and limits: Among TCR sequences, most were rare, though some public TCRs appeared in many donors. A classifier reportedly called cytomegalovirus status with high sensitivity and specificity.

This clone was detected once. Its antigen is unknown. Unmatched junction bases numbered 6, after V lost 2 bases and J lost 4 bases. Germline values: CDR1 LGHNA, CDR2 YSLEER. The CDR3 runs 15 residues. The PCR ran on 60 Vbeta and 13 Jbeta primers. Authors' methods: There were 80 million or so unique TCR beta chains by a later count, and some 12 million of them were shared. TCRdb's copy holds only in-frame clones and misses some; the assay was immunoSEQ multiplex PCR. That table supplies the V and J calls and clone size; D and trimming were determined from the DNA. In the table there are some 120,000 clones, roughly 68% of which are singletons.

J is TRBJ1-2 and V is TRBV4-3; 8 positions agree with TRBD1. The sequence was collected from a man under 40 in good health and CMV-seropositive. The sequenced sample consisted of PBMCs. CDR3 sequence: CASSQRQGFIYGYTF. The CDR3 DNA is TGCGCCAGCAGCCAAAGACAGGGGTTCATCTATGGCTACACCTTC.